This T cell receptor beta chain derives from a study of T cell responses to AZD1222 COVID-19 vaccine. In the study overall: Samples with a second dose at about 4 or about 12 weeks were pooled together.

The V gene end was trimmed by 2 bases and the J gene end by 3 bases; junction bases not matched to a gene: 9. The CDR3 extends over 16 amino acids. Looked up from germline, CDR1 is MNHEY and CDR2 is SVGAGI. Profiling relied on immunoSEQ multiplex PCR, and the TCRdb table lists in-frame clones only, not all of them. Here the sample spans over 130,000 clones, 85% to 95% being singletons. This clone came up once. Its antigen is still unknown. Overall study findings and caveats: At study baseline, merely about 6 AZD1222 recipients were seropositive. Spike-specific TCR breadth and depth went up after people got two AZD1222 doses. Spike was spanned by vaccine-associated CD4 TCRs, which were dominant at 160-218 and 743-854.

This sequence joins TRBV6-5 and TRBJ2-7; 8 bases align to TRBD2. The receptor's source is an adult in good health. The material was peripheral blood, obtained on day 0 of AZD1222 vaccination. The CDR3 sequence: CASSYRGLGGVYEQYF. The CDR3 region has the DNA TGTGCCAGCAGTTACCGGGGACTAGGCGGTGTCTACGAGCAGTACTTC.